The rows below give T cell receptor beta chains drawn from one sample of a study of response to subunit inactivated influenza vaccine. A single record per CDR3 protein comes from TCRdb applying MiXCR to the RT-PCR reads. The data contain 500,000 to 600,000 distinct CDR3 sequences, roughly 10% of them singletons. The material was PBMCs from blood, obtained on the day of vaccination. The receptor source for this set is a man in his fifties or sixties who received an inactivated influenza vaccine. Both conserved end residues are part of each CDR3. A D gene is named only where the DNA matches it firmly. A clone size is listed for some rows: how often the clone was seen (once, few, many), or a class if it is expanded.

size	V	D	J	DNA	CDR3
few	TRBV7-9	TRBD2	TRBJ2-1	TGTGCCAGCAGCTTAGGCGGGACTAGCGGCCAACATGAGCAGTTCTTC	CASSLGGTSGQHEQFF
-	TRBV20-1	TRBD2	TRBJ2-3	TGCAGTGCTGGGACTAGCGGGGGGTCTCGCACAGATACGCAGTATTTT	CSAGTSGGSRTDTQYF
few	TRBV12-3/TRBV12-4	-	TRBJ2-5	TGTGCCAGCAGTTGGGGCAGTAAAGAGACCCAGTACTTC	CASSWGSKETQYF
many	TRBV20-1	-	TRBJ2-4	TGCAGTGCTAGAGGGGGGTCTACAGCCAAAAACATTCAGTACTTC	CSARGGSTAKNIQYF
many	TRBV5-1	-	TRBJ1-6	TGCGCCAGCAGCTTGGAAGAAGATTCACCCCTCCACTTT	CASSLEEDSPLHF
few	TRBV29-1	-	TRBJ2-7	TGCAGCGTTGTCATAGATTCCTACGAGCAGTACTTC	CSVVIDSYEQYF
few	TRBV7-6	TRBD1	TRBJ2-7	TGTGCCAGCAGCTTAACGGACAGGGGGGAGCAGTACTTC	CASSLTDRGEQYF
-	TRBV24-1	TRBD2	TRBJ2-3	TGTGCCACCAGTGATTTGCAAATGGACGGGGGGGCAGATACGCAGTATTTT	CATSDLQMDGGADTQYF
-	TRBV11-1	TRBD1	TRBJ2-1	TGTGCCAGCAGCCTCCGGGACAGGGTCGCGAAGGGGCACAATGAGCAGTTCTTC	CASSLRDRVAKGHNEQFF
few	TRBV7-8	-	TRBJ1-1	TGTGCCAGCAGCTCCCGGGTTATGGCTTTCTTT	CASSSRVMAFF
few	TRBV7-2	TRBD2	TRBJ2-3	TGTGCCAGCAGCTCCTGGACTAGTTCGGGCACAGATACGCAGTATTTT	CASSSWTSSGTDTQYF
-	TRBV6-1	-	TRBJ2-2	TGTGCCAGCTCCGCAAAGGTCGTTTCGGGTGCCGGGGAGCTGTTTTTT	CASSAKVVSGAGELFF
-	TRBV7-2	-	TRBJ2-1	TGTGCCAGCAGCCCGCCAGGGAGCACTACCTACAATGAGCAGTTCTTC	CASSPPGSTTYNEQFF
-	TRBV6-2/TRBV6-3	TRBD2	TRBJ2-3	TGTGCCAGCAATCGACTAGCGGGGGGCTTCCTTCCCACAGATACGCAGTATTTT	CASNRLAGGFLPTDTQYF
many	TRBV14	TRBD2	TRBJ2-1	TGTGCCAGCAGCCGCTACTTCTCCCCTAGCGGACCCTTTTACAATGAGCAGTTCTTC	CASSRYFSPSGPFYNEQFF